Listed here are 8 T cell receptor beta chains from one sample, sequenced in a study of T cells after posttransplantation cyclophosphamide. Busulfan-fludarabine conditioning, marrow transplant, and cyclophosphamide on days +3 and +4 were administered. The data were produced by immunoSEQ multiplex PCR, yet TCRdb's version contains in-frame clones alone and is incomplete. This sample comprises over 15,000 clones, none seen once only. The sequenced sample was PBMCs, obtained after allogeneic stem cell transplant with posttransplant cyclophosphamide. The receptors were gathered from a female patient between 30 and 39 years old who received an allogeneic stem cell transplant from a related donor, was CMV-positive, and had no GVHD. Some T cells may trace back to the graft donor.

This clone came up many times. V and J are TRBV19 and TRBJ2-7; TRBD1 might be the D (6 bases). Between the trimmed V and J ends, which lost 5 bases and 3 bases, there was a span of 14 bases. Germline V CDR1 and CDR2: LNHDA, SQIVND (reference sequence). The CDR3 has 14 residues. CDR3 nucleotides: TGTGCCAGTAGTTCGGACAGCCTTTTCTACGAGCAGTACTTC. Translation gives CASSSDSLFYEQYF.

This clone was found many times. The rearrangement links TRBV5-4 to TRBJ1-2; 8 bases agree with TRBD1. With 4 bases clipped from V and 4 bases from J, the junction kept 9 bases outside the gene matches. The CDR3 length is 15 residues. Germline CDR1 is SGHNT and CDR2 is YYREEE (reference sequence). In DNA form, the CDR3 reads TGTGCCAGCAGCGTTCCTGCAGGGGGCCTCTATGGCTACACCTTC. As protein: CASSVPAGGLYGYTF. Using reference TRBV5-4 and TRBJ1-2 for the parts outside the CDR3, the full variable domain is ETGVTQSPTHLIKTRGQQVTLRCSSQSGHNTVSWYQQALGQGPQFIFQYYREEENGRGNFPPRFSGLQFPNYSSELNVNALELDDSALYLCASSVPAGGLYGYTFGSGTRLTVV.

This clone came up many times. V usage is TRBV6-5 and J usage is TRBJ2-1, with TRBD2 identical over 10 bases. J lost 4 bases, V lost 8 bases, and 5 bases had no gene match. The germline gives CDR1 MNHEY, CDR2 SVGAGI. The CDR3 extends over 14 amino acids. The CDR3 DNA is TGTGCCAGCTGCCGGACTAGCGGTTACAATGAGCAGTTCTTC. Translation: CASCRTSGYNEQFF.

This clone was found many times. J is TRBJ2-7 and V is TRBV14; D unresolved. CDR1 is SGHDN, CDR2 FVKESK, per germline. This CDR3 is built from 15 residues. Trimming pared 0 bases from V and 1 base from J, leaving 10 bases between. The CDR3 bases are TGTGCCAGCAGCCAAGAATGGCGGCCATCCTACGAGCAGTACTTC. This translates into CASSQEWRPSYEQYF.

In this sample, this clone turned up many times. The V call is TRBV6-1, the J call TRBJ2-7; 8 bases agree with TRBD2. The CDR3 is made up of 13 amino acids. Germline-derived CDR1 and CDR2 are MNHNS and SASEGT. Unmatched junction bases numbered 5, after V lost 2 bases and J lost 8 bases. The CDR3 bases are TGTGCCAGCAGTGAACTTGCGGGGGGACAGCAGTACTTC. It specifies CASSELAGGQQYF.

This clone was picked up many times. The rearrangement links TRBV5-1 to TRBJ1-1, with D maybe TRBD1 (5 bases). The germline V and J ends were trimmed by 4 bases and 3 bases, with 13 bases remaining between them. Germline V gene data show CDR1 as SGHRS and CDR2 as YFSETQ. CDR3 length equals 14 residues. CDR3 region: CASSPGHLDTEAFF. Here the CDR3 DNA reads TGCGCCAGCAGCCCCGGACACCTGGACACTGAAGCTTTCTTT.

This clone occurred many times. CDR3: CASSPGAANTGELFF. The CDR3 nucleotides are TGTGCCAGCAGCCCTGGGGCCGCGAACACCGGGGAGCTGTTTTTT. The chain links TRBV11-2 to TRBJ2-2, with TRBD1 as a possible D gene (5 bases). Germline CDR1 is SGHAT and CDR2 is FQNNGV. Trimming took off 5 bases at V and 0 bases at J, with 10 bases between the two ends. This CDR3 region has 15 residues.

At least ten counts were recorded for this clone. V and J are TRBV4-2 and TRBJ1-2; 7 positions match TRBD1. The V and J ends lost 0 bases and 6 bases, in that order; junction bases with no gene match: 7. The CDR3 contains 15 residues. CDR1 and CDR2 from the germline V gene are LGHNA and YNFKEQ. CDR3 nucleotide sequence: TGTGCCAGCAGCCAAGACCCGCAGGGGGATAATGGCTACACCTTC. It is translated as CASSQDPQGDNGYTF.